Following are 24 T cell receptor beta chains from one sample sequenced in a study of CD8+ T cells in alopecia areata. RNA extraction and reverse transcription yielded cDNA as sequencing template. Sequencing used immunoSEQ multiplex PCR; TCRdb keeps in-frame clones, though not all of them. The sample holds hundreds of thousands of clones, about 68% seen once. Specimen: CD4+ T cells sorted from blood, collected at week 0. Receptors were obtained from a human donor with alopecia areata.

This clone has just a few counts. This sequence joins TRBV6-5 and TRBJ2-5; D unresolved. The J call may be wrong; the DNA end is better matched by TRBJ2-7. Per germline, CDR1 MNHEY and CDR2 SVGAGI. The CDR3 covers 11 residues. The CDR3 region is CASSQGGEQYF. The CDR3 bases are TGTGCCAGCAGTCAAGGCGGCGAGCAGTACTTC.

This clone was observed a few times. V is TRBV7-3 and J is TRBJ2-1; 10 bases align to TRBD2. V gave up 8 bases and J gave up 4 bases; unmatched junction bases: 8. The CDR3 extends over 15 amino acids. The germline V gene has CDR1 SGHTA and CDR2 FQGTGA. The CDR3 sequence is CASLLAGSTYNEQFF. The CDR3 nucleotides read TGTGCCAGCTTACTAGCGGGGAGTACTTACAATGAGCAGTTCTTC. The whole variable domain, remainder taken from reference TRBV7-3 and TRBJ2-1, is GAGVSQTPSNKVTEKGKYVELRCDPISGHTALYWYRQSLGQGPEFLIYFQGTGAADDSGLPNDRFFAVRPEGSVSTLKIQRTERGDSAVYLCASLLAGSTYNEQFFGPGTRLTVL.

As for this clone: The junction departs from germline at one end; a sequencing error may be responsible. The CDR3 DNA follows: TGTGCTAGCAGCCCGGGACTAGCGAGAGATACGCAGTATTTT. Translating it yields CASSPGLARDTQYF. This chain joins TRBV7-7 and TRBJ2-3, with 10 bases identical to TRBD2. In germline, CDR1 is SSHAT, CDR2 FNYEAQ (reference sequence). The CDR3 consists of 14 residues.

The gene calls are TRBV18 and TRBJ2-1; D not resolved. The CDR3 length is 14 residues. V shed 0 bases and J shed 7 bases, with 10 bases lying between them. Per the germline V gene, CDR1 is KGHSH and CDR2 is LQKENI. In DNA, the CDR3 is TGTGCCAGCTCACCACCCAATGCTCGGAATGAGCAGTTCTTC. Its translation: CASSPPNARNEQFF.

This clone has a handful of counts. The chain combines TRBV4-2 with TRBJ1-6; D is uncertain. This CDR3 region has 15 residues. CDR1 is LGHNA and CDR2 is YNFKEQ in the germline V gene. V shed 0 bases and J shed 3 bases, with 6 bases lying between them. Written as DNA, the CDR3 is TGTGCCAGCAGCCAAGACACGGGCTATAATTCACCCCTCCACTTT. Translation: CASSQDTGYNSPLHF.

CDR3 sequence: CASTLAGRQETQYF. CDR3 DNA: TGTGCCAGCACCTTAGCGGGGCGCCAAGAGACCCAGTACTTC. This sequence joins TRBV2 and TRBJ2-5; 8 bases align to TRBD2. This CDR3 has 14 amino acids. The V segment lost 7 bases and the J segment 1 base; nucleotides outside the gene matches: 5. CDR1 and CDR2 from the germline V gene are SNHLY and FYNNEI.

The chain employs TRBV30 and TRBJ1-1; D gene uncertain. The CDR3 sequence is 11 residues long. The germline V gene encodes CDR1 GTSNPN and CDR2 SVGIG (reference sequence). V dropped 0 bases and J dropped 6 bases, with 5 bases sitting between them. CDR3 coding DNA: TGTGCCTGGAGTGTGGAATCTGAAGCTTTCTTT. It encodes CAWSVESEAFF.

The chain recombines TRBV25-1 with TRBJ1-6; D uncertain. There are 11 residues in the CDR3. V lost 9 bases to trimming and J lost 7 bases, with 7 bases between them. The V gene's germline CDR1 is MGHDK and CDR2 SYGVNS. The CDR3 sequence is CASSYNSPLHF. In DNA, the CDR3 is TGTGCCAGTAGTTACAATTCACCCCTCCACTTT.

The chain links TRBV10-3 to TRBJ1-5, with no clear D. The V gene's germline CDR1 is ENHRY and CDR2 SYGVKD. The CDR3 is 14 amino acids. Between the trimmed V and J ends, which lost 4 bases and 1 base, there was a span of 8 bases. CDR3 in amino acids: CAISGSPSNQPQHF. The CDR3 DNA follows: TGTGCCATCAGTGGGTCCCCCAGCAATCAGCCCCAGCATTTT.

This clone was picked up a small number of times. The chain uses TRBV29-1 and TRBJ1-1, with no clear D. CDR3 length: 11 amino acids. CDR1 is SQVTM, CDR2 ANQGSEA, per germline. V lost 7 bases, J lost 1 base, and 7 bases lay in between. The CDR3 DNA reads TGCAGCGCTACGACGAACACTGAAGCTTTCTTT. Translating gives CSATTNTEAFF. The complete variable domain, with remaining parts taken from reference TRBV29-1 and TRBJ1-1, reads SAVISQKPSRDICQRGTSLTIQCQVDSQVTMMFWYRQQPGQSLTLIATANQGSEATYESGFVIDKFPISRPNLTFSTLTVSNMSPEDSSIYLCSATTNTEAFFGQGTRLTVV.

The chain recombines TRBV7-9 with TRBJ1-1; D is unclear. V gave up 3 bases and J gave up 5 bases, with 13 bases separating them. This CDR3 comprises 14 residues. Germline V gene sequence: CDR1 SEHNR, CDR2 FQNEAQ (reference sequence). CDR3 protein: CASSLGRTLTEAFF. The CDR3 bases are TGTGCCAGCAGCTTGGGCCGAACCCTTACTGAAGCTTTCTTT.

The chain combines TRBV29-1 with TRBJ1-1, with 7 bases that match TRBD1. The CDR3 spans 15 residues. CDR1 and CDR2 (germline): SQVTM, ANQGSEA. V was pared by 4 bases and J by 0 bases, with 8 bases of the junction left unmatched. CDR3 bases: TGCAGCGTTGTGCGACAGGGCCCTATGAACACTGAAGCTTTCTTT. It is translated as CSVVRQGPMNTEAFF.

The chain employs TRBV5-1 and TRBJ2-1; the D is unclear. The length of the CDR3 is 14 residues. Germline CDR1 is SGHRS and CDR2 is YFSETQ. The V and J ends lost 3 bases and 5 bases respectively, with 12 bases between them. CDR3 residues: CASSSSGPHNEQFF. The CDR3 nucleotides are TGCGCCAGCAGCTCCTCCGGGCCCCACAATGAGCAGTTCTTC.

The V and J genes are TRBV19 and TRBJ1-1, with D tentatively TRBD1 (6 bases). CDR3 length equals 13 residues. Germline V gene lookup returns CDR1 LNHDA and CDR2 SQIVND (reference sequence). V lost 5 bases and J 6 bases, leaving 13 bases between the germline ends. CDR3 DNA: TGTGCCAGTAGTGCTTGGGACACCCCTGAAGCTTTCTTT. Translation gives CASSAWDTPEAFF.

The genes are TRBV4-3 and TRBJ2-1; 7 nucleotides align to TRBD2. The CDR3 loop spans 19 amino acids. With V trimmed by 1 base and J by 0 bases, 12 bases remained unmatched. Germline CDR1 and CDR2: LGHNA and YSLEER. CDR3 residues: CASSQGGVWRGSSYNEQFF. The CDR3, as DNA: TGCGCCAGCAGCCAAGGAGGGGTATGGCGGGGGAGCTCCTACAATGAGCAGTTCTTC.

The V and J genes are TRBV6-1 and TRBJ1-2; D is perhaps TRBD1 (5 bases). V was pared by 2 bases and J by 4 bases, with 14 bases between. The CDR3 consists of 15 residues. CDR1 is MNHNS and CDR2 is SASEGT in the germline V gene. CDR3 loop: CASSELGRRFYGYTF. The DNA of the CDR3 is TGTGCCAGCAGTGAACTGGGACGGCGATTCTATGGCTACACCTTC.

The V call is TRBV13, the J call TRBJ1-1; no clear D gene. The CDR3 is 11 residues long. Looked up from germline, CDR1 is PRHDT and CDR2 is FYEKMQ (reference sequence). V dropped 0 bases and J dropped 10 bases, with 6 bases sitting between them. The CDR3 sequence: CASSLGRRAFF. The CDR3 region has the DNA TGTGCCAGCAGCTTAGGCAGGCGAGCTTTCTTT.

The chain employs TRBV29-1 and TRBJ2-1, with a tentative D call TRBD2 (6 bases). Per germline, CDR1 SQVTM and CDR2 ANQGSEA. Trimming cost V 4 bases and J 6 bases, with 13 bases left between them. The CDR3 consists of 13 residues. This CDR3 is CSVAWLGGNEQFF. In DNA form, the CDR3 reads TGCAGCGTTGCCTGGTTGGGGGGCAATGAGCAGTTCTTC.

This chain uses TRBV30 with TRBJ1-5, with unresolved D. There are 13 residues in the CDR3. V gave up 3 bases and J gave up 5 bases, with 11 bases separating them. Germline-derived CDR1 and CDR2 are GTSNPN and SVGIG (reference sequence). CDR3 loop: CAWSVLPDQPQHF. CDR3 nucleotide sequence: TGTGCCTGGAGCGTCCTTCCTGATCAGCCCCAGCATTTT.

This clone has only one observation. The genes are TRBV30 and TRBJ1-1, with D unresolved. The CDR3 sequence is 13 residues long. Trimming left V 1 base short and J 4 bases short, with 10 bases between. In germline, CDR1 is GTSNPN, CDR2 SVGIG (reference sequence). The chain's CDR3 is CAWSEGRSTEAFF. CDR3 DNA: TGTGCCTGGAGTGAGGGTAGGAGCACTGAAGCTTTCTTT.

As regards this clone: In the same sample, other DNA sequences code for this CDR3. The CDR3 DNA is TGCAGCGTTGCCGGGGCAGGGGGATCTACTAACTATGGCTACACCTTC. It encodes CSVAGAGGSTNYGYTF. This chain joins TRBV29-1 and TRBJ1-2; 7 bases line up with TRBD1. The CDR3 spans 16 residues. Losses at the gene ends were 4 bases for V and 0 bases for J; bases not matched to a gene: 11. Germline V gives CDR1 SQVTM, CDR2 ANQGSEA. Full variable domain (remainder filled in from reference TRBV29-1 and TRBJ1-2): SAVISQKPSRDICQRGTSLTIQCQVDSQVTMMFWYRQQPGQSLTLIATANQGSEATYESGFVIDKFPISRPNLTFSTLTVSNMSPEDSSIYLCSVAGAGGSTNYGYTFGSGTRLTVV.

The rearrangement links TRBV29-1 to TRBJ2-3; TRBD2 might be the D (6 bases). Between the trimmed V and J ends, which lost 7 bases and 6 bases, there was a span of 14 bases. This CDR3 has 12 amino acids. Germline CDR1 reads SQVTM; CDR2 reads ANQGSEA. CDR3 amino acids: CSAGVQLDTQYF. CDR3 nucleotide sequence: TGCAGCGCGGGGGTCCAGCTGGATACGCAGTATTTT.

The chain is built from TRBV2 and TRBJ2-3; the D is unclear. Germline V gene data show CDR1 as SNHLY and CDR2 as FYNNEI. The CDR3 length is 12 residues. Trimming stripped 4 bases from V and 2 bases from J, with 4 bases between. Here the CDR3 DNA reads TGTGCCAGCAGTGTGACCACAGATACGCAGTATTTT. Its translation: CASSVTTDTQYF. The full variable domain, its missing parts supplied by reference TRBV2 and TRBJ2-3, is EPEVTQTPSHQVTQMGQEVILRCVPISNHLYFYWYRQILGQKVEFLVSFYNNEISEKSEIFDDQFSVERPDGSNFTLKIRSTKLEDSAMYFCASSVTTDTQYFGPGTRLTVL.

The V gene is TRBV6-6, the J gene TRBJ2-5, with D perhaps TRBD2 (5 bases). Trimming took 6 bases from V and 2 from J, leaving 10 bases between them. Germline V gene lookup returns CDR1 MNHNY and CDR2 SVGAGI (reference sequence). This CDR3 has 13 amino acids. CDR3 sequence: CASRLRGQETQYF. CDR3 nucleotide sequence: TGTGCCAGCAGGTTAAGAGGGCAAGAGACCCAGTACTTC.